This T cell receptor (beta chain) was sequenced for a study of early T cells in non-severe SARS-CoV-2 infection. Across the whole study: Sequencing targeted bulk RNA from unsorted whole blood, leaving chains unpaired. Study-wide points: Clonotype matching in VDJdb favored anti-spike CD8 responses and did not capture private and CD4 specificities.

The CDR3 consists of 14 residues. Trimming shortened V by 10 bases and J by 10 bases, and 24 bases separated the two germline ends. Germline CDR1 and CDR2: SGHNT and YYREEE (reference sequence). cDNA molecules, individually, were tagged with unique molecular identifiers. TCRdb used MiXCR to reprocess the 5' RACE reads, holding one entry per CDR3 protein. This sample has more than 95,000 distinct CDR3 sequences; approximately 9.9% occur once, and the top ten carry roughly 4.8%. There are many counts of this clonotype. Antigen: not known. The specimen was whole blood, collected at baseline. The chain employs TRBV5-4 and TRBJ2-1, with D possibly called TRBD1 or TRBD2 (5 bases each). The TCR comes from an adult who was a healthcare worker with PCR-confirmed SARS-CoV-2 infection or an uninfected control (not recorded which). The CDR3 spells CAGATADASGEQFF. CDR3 nucleotides: TGTGCCGGGGCCACAGCGGATGCCTCGGGGGAGCAGTTCTTC.